Below are 7 T cell receptor beta chains sequenced from a single sample in a study of technical replicates of blood from a few donors (dated by TCRdb to 2016 to 2017). Libraries were made using the immunoSEQ multiplex PCR assay. TCRdb took over this immuneACCESS table, retaining in-frame rearrangements with V and J assigned. Such tables are incomplete; in checked studies, under half of the missing clones stem from an unresolved V gene, and the remainder is unexplained. Across this sample there are tens of thousands of clones, with 90% to 95% seen only once. Roughly 4.5% of the sample comes from the top ten. Sequenced input: PBMCs. The source is a human donor in good health. Some clones in this sample may be carry-over from other donors' samples.

The chain employs TRBV5-1 and TRBJ2-5; tentatively, D is TRBD2 (7 bases). Trimming shortened V by 4 bases and J by 1 base, and 14 bases separated the two germline ends. From germline, CDR1 is SGHRS and CDR2 YFSETQ. There are 15 residues in the CDR3. CDR3 DNA: TGCGCCAGCAGCCCGGGGGGCTGGGGCCAAGAGACCCAGTACTTC. This sequence encodes CASSPGGWGQETQYF.

This chain connects TRBV6-4 to TRBJ2-1; D might be TRBD2 (6 bases). Per the germline V gene, CDR1 is MRHNA and CDR2 is SNTAGT. This CDR3 contains 14 residues. V lost 5 bases to trimming and J lost 12 bases, with 20 bases between them. This chain's CDR3 is CASSPGRSGVGQFF. In DNA, the CDR3 is TGTGCCAGCAGTCCGGGACGATCGGGAGTCGGGCAGTTCTTC.

J is TRBJ2-5 and V is TRBV4-2; TRBD2 agrees at 11 bases. The V segment lost 0 bases and the J segment 4 bases; nucleotides outside the gene matches: 7. The CDR3 loop spans 17 amino acids. CDR1 is LGHNA and CDR2 is YNFKEQ in the germline V gene. CDR3 bases: TGTGCCAGCAGCCAAGAGAATAGCGGGAGGGCCGTAGAGACCCAGTACTTC. It specifies CASSQENSGRAVETQYF.

The V gene is TRBV11-2, the J gene TRBJ2-1, with D maybe TRBD1 (7 bases). Trimming cost V 8 bases and J 7 bases, with 15 bases left between them. Germline V gene data show CDR1 as SGHAT and CDR2 as FQNNGV. CDR3 size: 13 residues. The CDR3 coding sequence is TGTGCCAGCTCGGGACCAGGGGGGAATGAGCAGTTCTTC. It encodes CASSGPGGNEQFF.

The chain carries TRBV11-2 and TRBJ2-7; 11 nucleotides line up with TRBD2. The CDR3 spans 15 residues. The V gene end was trimmed by 3 bases and the J gene end by 3 bases; junction bases not matched to a gene: 4. CDR1 is SGHAT, CDR2 FQNNGV, per germline. The CDR3 loop is CASSLGTSGFYEQYF. Here the CDR3 DNA reads TGTGCCAGCAGCTTGGGGACTAGCGGTTTCTACGAGCAGTACTTC.

This clone was found once. This chain uses TRBV2 with TRBJ1-2; D is possibly TRBD1 (5 bases). Germline V CDR1 and CDR2: SNHLY, FYNNEI. CDR3 length: 14 amino acids. Trimming removed 5 bases at V and 3 bases at J, with 13 bases between. The CDR3, as DNA: TGTGCCAGCAGTCGTCAGGGCGCGGACTATGGCTACACCTTC. This translates into CASSRQGADYGYTF.

The sample holds a few counts of this clone. V usage is TRBV30 and J usage is TRBJ2-1; D is possibly TRBD2 (7 bases). CDR1 is GTSNPN, CDR2 SVGIG, per germline (reference sequence). This CDR3 is 19 amino acids long. Trimming shortened V by 3 bases and J by 0 bases, and 24 bases separated the two germline ends. CDR3 loop: CAWSGGLVRTPISYNEQFF. CDR3 DNA sequence: TGTGCCTGGAGCGGGGGGCTCGTCAGGACTCCTATCTCCTACAATGAGCAGTTCTTC.